Detailed here is one TCR beta chain. Its antigen is currently unknown. Trimming removed 2 bases from V and 1 base from J, with 16 bases in between. Germline CDR1 SGDLS, CDR2 YYNGEE. The CDR3 extends over 17 amino acids. This entry belongs to a study of OX40 agonist ivuxolimab in advanced cancers. In the study overall: Patients with prior anti-PD-1, anti-PD-L1 or anti-CTLA-4 therapy were eligible; 40% had some. Findings and limits, study-wide: Averaged across samples, CD8+ T cells carried more expanded clones than CD4+ did.

The repertoire was sequenced with immunoSEQ multiplex PCR; TCRdb's copy has only in-frame clones and lacks some. This repertoire shows more than 60,000 clones, 80% to 85% found once; its top ten account for 4.4%. The clonotype was recovered from an adult with an advanced solid tumor such as melanoma, head and neck, liver or kidney cancer. The sample consisted of CD4+ or CD8+ T cells sorted from blood, taken in a trial of the OX40 agonist ivuxolimab. V gene TRBV9 combines with J gene TRBJ1-3, with a weak D call TRBD1 (5 bases). CDR3 residues: CASSVSMRGVSGNTIYF. The CDR3 DNA follows: TGTGCCAGCAGCGTCTCTATGCGGGGGGTATCTGGAAACACCATATATTTT.